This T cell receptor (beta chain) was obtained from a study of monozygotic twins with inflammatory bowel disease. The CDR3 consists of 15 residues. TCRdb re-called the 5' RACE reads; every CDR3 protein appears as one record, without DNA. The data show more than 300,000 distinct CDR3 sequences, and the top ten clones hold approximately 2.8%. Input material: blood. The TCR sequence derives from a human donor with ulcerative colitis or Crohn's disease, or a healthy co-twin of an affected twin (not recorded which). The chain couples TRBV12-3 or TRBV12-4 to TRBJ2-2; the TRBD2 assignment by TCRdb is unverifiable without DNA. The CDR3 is CASSVGTSDTGELFF.